The sequence of this T cell receptor (beta chain) was determined in a study of shared clonotypes between healthy human individuals. Measured with immunoSEQ multiplex PCR; TCRdb has only the in-frame clones, and not every one. The sample records 640,000 or so clones, more than 70% being singletons. Concerning this clone: Its antigen is not known.

V lost 5 bases to trimming and J lost 0 bases; unmatched junction nucleotides: 9. Germline loops: CDR1 SGHDN, CDR2 FVKESK. CDR3 length equals 19 residues. Notes on the study in general: When naive CD4 clonotypes were compared across several donors, approximately 5% were shared. Against clonotypes common to all four donors, non-shared ones had lower generation probabilities.

The sequence derives from a woman aged 25-40 years in good health. Sequencing was done on a sample of memory CD4+ T cells sorted from blood. Subset: CD45RA-negative fraction. The V call is TRBV14, the J call TRBJ2-3; TRBD2 aligns across 15 bases. CDR3 residues: CASSSLAGLAGGSTDTQYF. For the CDR3, the DNA is TGTGCCAGCAGCTCCCTTGCCGGACTAGCGGGAGGGAGCACAGATACGCAGTATTTT.